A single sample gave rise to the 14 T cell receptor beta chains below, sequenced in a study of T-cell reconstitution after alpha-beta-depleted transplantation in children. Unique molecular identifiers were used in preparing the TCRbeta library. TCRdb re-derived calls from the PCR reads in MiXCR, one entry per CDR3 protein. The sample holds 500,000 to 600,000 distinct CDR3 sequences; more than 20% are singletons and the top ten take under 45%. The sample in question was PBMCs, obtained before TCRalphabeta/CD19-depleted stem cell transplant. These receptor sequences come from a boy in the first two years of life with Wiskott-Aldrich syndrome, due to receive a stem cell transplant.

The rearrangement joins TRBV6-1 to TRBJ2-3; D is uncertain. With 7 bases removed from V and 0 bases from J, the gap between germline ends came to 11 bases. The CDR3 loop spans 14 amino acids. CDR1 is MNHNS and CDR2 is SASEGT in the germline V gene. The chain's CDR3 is CASNRGPSTDTQYF. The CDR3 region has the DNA TGTGCCAGCAATCGAGGCCCTAGCACAGATACGCAGTATTTT.

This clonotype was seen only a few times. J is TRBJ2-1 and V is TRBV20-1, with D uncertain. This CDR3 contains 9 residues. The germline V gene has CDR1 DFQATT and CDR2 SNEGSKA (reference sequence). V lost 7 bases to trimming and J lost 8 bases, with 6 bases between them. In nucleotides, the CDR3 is TGCAGTGGCGCCCATGAGCAGTTCTTC. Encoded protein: CSGAHEQFF.

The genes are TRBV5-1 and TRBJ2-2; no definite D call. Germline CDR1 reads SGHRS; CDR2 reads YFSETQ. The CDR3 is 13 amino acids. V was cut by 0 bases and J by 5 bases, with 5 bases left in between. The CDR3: CASSLGATGELFF. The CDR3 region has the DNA TGCGCCAGCAGCTTGGGGGCGACCGGGGAGCTGTTTTTT.

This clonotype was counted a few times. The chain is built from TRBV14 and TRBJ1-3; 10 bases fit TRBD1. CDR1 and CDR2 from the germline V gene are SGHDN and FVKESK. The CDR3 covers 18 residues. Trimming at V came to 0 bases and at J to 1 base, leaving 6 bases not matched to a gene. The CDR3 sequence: CASSQEQGTGDSGNTIYF. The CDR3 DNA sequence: TGTGCCAGCAGCCAAGAACAGGGGACAGGGGATTCTGGAAACACCATATATTTT.

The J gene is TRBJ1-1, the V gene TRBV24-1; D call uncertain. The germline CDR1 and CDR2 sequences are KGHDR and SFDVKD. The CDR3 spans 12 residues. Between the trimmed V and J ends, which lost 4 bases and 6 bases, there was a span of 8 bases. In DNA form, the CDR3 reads TGTGCCACCAGTGACGGAGGATCTGAAGCTTTCTTT. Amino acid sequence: CATSDGGSEAFF.

CDR3 DNA sequence: TGTGCCAGCAGCTTATTCGGTCGGGAGACCCAGTACTTC. Its protein is CASSLFGRETQYF. The rearrangement links TRBV11-2 to TRBJ2-5; D remains ambiguous. CDR1 SGHAT and CDR2 FQNNGV come from the germline V gene. The CDR3 is made up of 13 amino acids. Between the trimmed V and J ends, which lost 2 bases and 5 bases, there was a span of 9 bases.

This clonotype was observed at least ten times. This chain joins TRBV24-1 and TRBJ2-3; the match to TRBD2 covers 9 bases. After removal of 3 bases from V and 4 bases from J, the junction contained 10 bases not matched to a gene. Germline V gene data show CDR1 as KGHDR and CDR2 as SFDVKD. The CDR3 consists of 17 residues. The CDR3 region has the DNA TGTGCCACCAGTGATCCCAATAGCGGGAGAGGATCAGATACGCAGTATTTT. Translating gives CATSDPNSGRGSDTQYF.

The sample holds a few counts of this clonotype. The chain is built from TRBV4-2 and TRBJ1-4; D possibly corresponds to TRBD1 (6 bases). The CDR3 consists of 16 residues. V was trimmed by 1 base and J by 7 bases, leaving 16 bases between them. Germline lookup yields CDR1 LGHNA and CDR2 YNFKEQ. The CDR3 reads CASSQVRGGAGEKLFF. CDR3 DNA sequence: TGTGCCAGCAGCCAAGTTAGGGGGGGGGCCGGTGAAAAACTGTTTTTT.

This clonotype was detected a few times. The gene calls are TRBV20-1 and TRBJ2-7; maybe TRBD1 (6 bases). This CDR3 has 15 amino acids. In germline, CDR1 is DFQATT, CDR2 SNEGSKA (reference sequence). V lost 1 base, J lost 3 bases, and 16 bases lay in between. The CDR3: CSARVQGRSVYEQYF. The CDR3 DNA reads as TGCAGTGCTAGAGTGCAGGGGCGTTCCGTCTACGAGCAGTACTTC.

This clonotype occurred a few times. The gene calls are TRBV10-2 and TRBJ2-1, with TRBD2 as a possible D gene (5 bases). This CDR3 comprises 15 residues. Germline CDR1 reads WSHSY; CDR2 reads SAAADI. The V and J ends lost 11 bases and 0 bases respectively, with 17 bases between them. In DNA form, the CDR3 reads TGCGCCTCCCAAGACTGGGAGAGCTCCTACAATGAGCAGTTCTTC. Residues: CASQDWESSYNEQFF.

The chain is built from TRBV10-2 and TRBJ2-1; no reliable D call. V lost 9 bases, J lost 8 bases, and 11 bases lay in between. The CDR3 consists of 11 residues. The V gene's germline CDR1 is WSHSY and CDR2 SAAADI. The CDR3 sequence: CASLAGHEQFF. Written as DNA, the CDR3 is TGCGCCAGTTTAGCTGGCCATGAGCAGTTCTTC.

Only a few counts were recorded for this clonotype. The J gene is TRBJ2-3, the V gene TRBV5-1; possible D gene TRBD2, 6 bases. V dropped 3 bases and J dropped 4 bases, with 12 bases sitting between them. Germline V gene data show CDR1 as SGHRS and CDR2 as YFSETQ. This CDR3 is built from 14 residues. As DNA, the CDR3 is TGCGCCAGCAGCTCTCAACTAGCCGCAGATACGCAGTATTTT. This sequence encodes CASSSQLAADTQYF.

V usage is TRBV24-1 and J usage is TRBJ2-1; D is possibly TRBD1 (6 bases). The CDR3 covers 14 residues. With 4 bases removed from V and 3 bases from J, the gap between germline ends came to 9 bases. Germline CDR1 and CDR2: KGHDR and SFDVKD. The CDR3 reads CATSENRDYNEQFF. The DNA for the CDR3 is TGTGCCACCAGTGAGAACAGGGACTACAATGAGCAGTTCTTC.

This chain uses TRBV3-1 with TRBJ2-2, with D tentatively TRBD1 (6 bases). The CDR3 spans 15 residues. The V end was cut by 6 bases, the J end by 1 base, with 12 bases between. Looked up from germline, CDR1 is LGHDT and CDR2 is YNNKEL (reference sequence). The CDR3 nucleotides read TGTGCCAGCAGAGGACAGTACAAGAACACCGGGGAGCTGTTTTTT. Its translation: CASRGQYKNTGELFF.